This entry describes one T cell receptor beta chain. Its target is unknown. Between the trimmed V and J ends, which lost 5 bases and 5 bases, there was a span of 10 bases. This CDR3 comprises 13 residues. Germline V gene lookup returns CDR1 LNHDA and CDR2 SQIVND (reference sequence). PCR employed 60 Vbeta and 13 Jbeta primers. This table comes from immunoSEQ multiplex PCR, and its TCRdb copy is limited to in-frame clones, with some not included. This sample's clone table lists some 51,000 clones. These data are taken from a study of cytomegalovirus exposure and HLA in healthy donors. Study conclusions and caveats: Near-uniform donor sequencing depth was presumed by presence/absence analyses. Reportedly, TCR beta sequences accurately predicted HLA-A and HLA-B alleles in most subjects.

The sequenced sample consisted of PBMCs. V gene TRBV19 combines with J gene TRBJ2-1, with a weak D call TRBD1 (6 bases). The clonotype comes from a man aged 50 or older in good health and CMV-seropositive. The CDR3 DNA sequence: TGTGCCAGTAGTGCAGGACAGCACAATGAGCAGTTCTTC. Protein sequence: CASSAGQHNEQFF.